The text below deals with one TCR beta chain. Its target is not known. In the PCR, 60 Vbeta and 13 Jbeta primers were used. Clones were read by immunoSEQ multiplex PCR, and TCRdb kept only the in-frame ones, dropping some. The table lists some 56,000 clones, 75% to 85% of them singletons. The ends lost 7 bases at V and 0 bases at J; junction bases unmatched: 9. Germline CDR1 and CDR2: MNHEY and SVGAGI. This CDR3 contains 15 residues. The data were obtained in a study of cytomegalovirus exposure and HLA in healthy donors. Overall study results and limits: Only CMV serostatus was available as immune exposure information. Associated with HLA alleles at 0.05 false discovery rate in a later analysis were some 18,000 TCR beta sequences. Fewer N-insertions than the roughly 670-donor mean were reportedly shown by an Asian-associated ancestry cluster in a later analysis. Across donors, presence/absence analyses took sequencing depth to be roughly uniform.

The clonotype originates from a woman between 40 and 55 years old in good health and CMV-seronegative. The sequenced sample was PBMCs. The chain has TRBV6-5 and TRBJ2-7; 7 bases map to TRBD1. CDR3 sequence reads: CASNPSWTGSYEQYF. The CDR3 DNA reads as TGTGCCAGCAATCCGTCTTGGACAGGCTCCTACGAGCAGTACTTC.